These 17 T cell receptor beta chains came from one sample sequenced in a study of lymphopenia after photon versus proton radiotherapy. The protocol was immunoSEQ multiplex PCR, while the TCRdb copy is restricted to in-frame clones and leaves out a portion. The sample consists of 70,000 or so clones, 80% to 95% of them appearing once. This sample comprised peripheral blood, obtained from a patient treated with photon-based radiotherapy. The receptors come from a woman aged 40-49 years with cholangiocarcinoma.

The J gene is TRBJ2-1, the V gene TRBV5-4; D unclear. V lost 10 bases and J 2 bases, leaving 13 bases between the germline ends. Germline V gives CDR1 SGHNT, CDR2 YYREEE (reference sequence). The CDR3 loop spans 13 amino acids. The CDR3 nucleotides read TGTGCCTCCCAGGTAGCAACCTACAATGAGCAGTTCTTC. The encoded protein is CASQVATYNEQFF.

CDR3 protein: CATSDSGQSSYEQYF. The CDR3 DNA follows: TGTGCCACCAGTGATTCGGGACAGAGCTCCTACGAGCAGTACTTC. This sequence joins TRBV15 and TRBJ2-7; TRBD1 aligns across 7 bases. CDR1 is LNHNV and CDR2 is YYDKDF in the germline V gene (reference sequence). V was pared by 6 bases and J by 0 bases, with 8 bases of the junction left unmatched. The CDR3 covers 15 residues.

The count of this clone is one. This sequence joins TRBV9 and TRBJ2-3; TRBD2 agrees at 8 bases. V shed 0 bases and J 4 bases; nucleotides not matched to a gene: 7. CDR3 length: 16 residues. Germline V gene lookup returns CDR1 SGDLS and CDR2 YYNGEE. The CDR3 bases are TGTGCCAGCAGCGTAGTTTCAGCGGGAGACGCAGATACGCAGTATTTT. This encodes CASSVVSAGDADTQYF.

The V gene is TRBV30, the J gene TRBJ2-2; possible D gene TRBD2, 6 bases. The CDR3 is 16 amino acids. The V gene lost 4 bases and the J gene lost 4 bases, with 19 bases spanning the gap. The V gene's germline CDR1 is GTSNPN and CDR2 SVGIG (reference sequence). This chain's CDR3 is CAWNPRGRQATGELFF. The DNA for the CDR3 is TGTGCCTGGAATCCCCGGGGGAGACAAGCCACCGGGGAGCTGTTTTTT.

V and J are TRBV5-1 and TRBJ1-2; perhaps TRBD1 as D (5 bases). This CDR3 is 16 amino acids long. Germline lookup yields CDR1 SGHRS and CDR2 YFSETQ. The V end lost 3 bases, the J end lost 2 bases, and 17 bases lay between the germline ends. The CDR3 sequence is CASSSGGAGGNYGYTF. In nucleotides, the CDR3 is TGCGCCAGCAGCTCCGGCGGTGCCGGGGGAAACTATGGCTACACCTTC.

The gene calls are TRBV27 and TRBJ2-5; D might be TRBD1 or TRBD2, each matching 5 bases. This CDR3 region has 15 residues. V was cut by 5 bases and J by 5 bases, with 18 bases left in between. The germline CDR1 and CDR2 sequences are MNHEY and SMNVEV (reference sequence). In nucleotides, the CDR3 is TGTGCCAGCAGTCTCCGGGACCCGGGTCGGGAGACCCAGTACTTC. Translation gives CASSLRDPGRETQYF.

The count of this clone is one. The chain links TRBV5-8 to TRBJ2-3; tentatively, D is TRBD1 (7 bases). The germline V and J ends were trimmed by 5 bases and 1 base, with 14 bases remaining between them. CDR1 SGHTS and CDR2 YDEGEE come from the germline V gene. This CDR3 region has 15 residues. The CDR3 is CASSSAGQRTDTQYF. In DNA, the CDR3 is TGTGCCAGCAGTTCCGCGGGACAGCGCACAGATACGCAGTATTTT.

This chain connects TRBV4-2 to TRBJ2-3; D gene uncertain. Germline-derived CDR1 and CDR2 are LGHNA and YNFKEQ. V was shortened by 1 base and J by 3 bases, with 11 bases between the two germline ends. The CDR3 contains 15 residues. CDR3: CASSQARSLTDTQYF. In nucleotides, the CDR3 is TGTGCCAGCAGCCAAGCCCGGTCCTTAACAGATACGCAGTATTTT.

This rearrangement joins TRBV6-1 to TRBJ1-1, with D possibly matching TRBD1 (5 bases). V lost 8 bases and J lost 4, with 20 bases in between. The germline CDR1 and CDR2 sequences are MNHNS and SASEGT. The CDR3 covers 15 residues. This CDR3 is CASRQIVLPSTEAFF. As DNA, the CDR3 is TGTGCCAGCCGACAGATCGTCCTTCCGAGCACTGAAGCTTTCTTT.

A single count supports this clone. This chain connects TRBV27 to TRBJ1-1; D possibly corresponds to TRBD1 (6 bases). V was cut by 5 bases and J by 0 bases, with 10 bases left in between. The CDR3 contains 14 residues. Germline CDR1 reads MNHEY; CDR2 reads SMNVEV (reference sequence). The CDR3 DNA sequence: TGTGCCAGCAGTGAGGACAGAATGAACACTGAAGCTTTCTTT. Translating it yields CASSEDRMNTEAFF.

The chain recombines TRBV28 with TRBJ1-2; unclear D gene. The germline gives CDR1 MDHEN, CDR2 SYDVKM. V was clipped by 5 bases and J by 8 bases, with 15 bases between them. The CDR3 length is 13 residues. The CDR3 nucleotides are TGTGCCAGCAGTCCCCCGCTCGAGAGGGGCTACACCTTC. It is translated as CASSPPLERGYTF.

V usage is TRBV7-9 and J usage is TRBJ2-3, with 7 bases that match TRBD2. The CDR3 length is 18 residues. CDR1 and CDR2 (germline): SEHNR, FQNEAQ (reference sequence). J lost 0 bases, V lost 5 bases, and 14 bases had no gene match. CDR3 DNA: TGTGCCAGCAGCGACACCATAGCGGCGGGGGTAAGCACAGATACGCAGTATTTT. Its protein product is CASSDTIAAGVSTDTQYF.

This chain uses TRBV5-1 with TRBJ2-2, with 10 bases matching TRBD1. V shed 4 bases, J shed 7 bases, and the junction held 7 bases outside the gene matches. This CDR3 contains 15 residues. From germline, CDR1 is SGHRS and CDR2 YFSETQ. CDR3: CASSTGQGGNGELFF. CDR3 DNA sequence: TGCGCCAGCAGCACCGGACAGGGGGGAAACGGGGAGCTGTTTTTT. Using reference TRBV5-1 and TRBJ2-2 for the parts outside the CDR3, the full variable domain is KAGVTQTPRYLIKTRGQQVTLSCSPISGHRSVSWYQQTPGQGLQFLFEYFSETQRNKGNFPGRFSGRQFSNSRSEMNVSTLELGDSALYLCASSTGQGGNGELFFGEGSRLTVL.

J is TRBJ1-2 and V is TRBV9, with D hard to call. The V gene lost 3 bases and the J gene lost 2 bases, with 11 bases spanning the gap. The CDR3 sequence is 14 residues long. Germline CDR1 reads SGDLS; CDR2 reads YYNGEE. The CDR3 loop is CASSGSSKNYGYTF. CDR3 bases: TGTGCCAGCAGCGGATCGTCGAAGAACTATGGCTACACCTTC.

The chain employs TRBV7-9 and TRBJ1-1, with D possibly being TRBD1 (6 bases). V lost 7 bases and J 1 base, leaving 19 bases between the germline ends. The CDR3 covers 16 residues. CDR1 SEHNR and CDR2 FQNEAQ come from the germline V gene (reference sequence). For the CDR3, the DNA is TGTGCCAGCAACAAGCCGCTGACAGGATCGAACACTGAAGCTTTCTTT. Translating it yields CASNKPLTGSNTEAFF.

This clone has a single count. The chain joins TRBV29-1 to TRBJ1-2; possibly TRBD1 for D (6 bases). The CDR3 runs 12 residues. Germline V gene lookup returns CDR1 SQVTM and CDR2 ANQGSEA. Trimming took 6 bases from V and 4 from J, leaving 12 bases between them. DNA for the CDR3: TGCAGCGTCCCCCAGGGGATCTATGGCTACACCTTC. Encoded protein: CSVPQGIYGYTF.

The gene calls are TRBV5-6 and TRBJ2-5; 9 bases map to TRBD1. The V gene's germline CDR1 is SGHDT and CDR2 YYEEEE. V was clipped by 4 bases and J by 2 bases; unmatched bases: 12. The CDR3 has 17 amino acids. CDR3 in amino acids: CASSPGTGKAGQETQYF. Here the CDR3 DNA reads TGTGCCAGCAGCCCGGGGACAGGGAAAGCGGGGCAAGAGACCCAGTACTTC.